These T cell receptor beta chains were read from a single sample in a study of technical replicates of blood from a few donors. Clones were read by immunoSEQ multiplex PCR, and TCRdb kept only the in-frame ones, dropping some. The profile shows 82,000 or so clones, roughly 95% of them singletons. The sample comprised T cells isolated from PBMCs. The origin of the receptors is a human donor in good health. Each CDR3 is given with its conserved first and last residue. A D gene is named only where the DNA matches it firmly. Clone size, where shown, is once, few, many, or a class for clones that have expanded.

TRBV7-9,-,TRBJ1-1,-,CASSFTNTEAFF,TGTGCCAGCAGCTTTACTAACACTGAAGCTTTCTTT
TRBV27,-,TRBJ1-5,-,CASSPQVTSNQPQHF,TGTGCCAGCAGTCCTCAGGTTACTAGCAATCAGCCCCAGCATTTT
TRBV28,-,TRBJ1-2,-,CASSFDRTTNYGYTF,TGTGCCAGCAGTTTTGACAGAACAACTAACTATGGCTACACCTTC
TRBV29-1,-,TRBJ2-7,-,CSVERGSAYEQYF,TGCAGCGTTGAACGGGGGAGTGCCTACGAGCAGTACTTC
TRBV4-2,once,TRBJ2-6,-,CASSQAASGSSGANVLTF,TGTGCCAGCAGCCAAGCGGCGAGCGGATCCTCTGGGGCCAACGTCCTGACTTTC
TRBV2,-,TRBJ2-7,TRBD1,CAHGTAFYEQYF,TGTGCCCACGGGACAGCGTTCTACGAGCAGTACTTC
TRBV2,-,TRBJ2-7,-,CASRLGGSYEQYF,TGTGCCAGCCGGTTAGGGGGTTCCTACGAGCAGTACTTC
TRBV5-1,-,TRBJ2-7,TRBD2,CASSWGGDSYEQYF,TGCGCCAGCAGCTGGGGGGGAGATTCCTACGAGCAGTACTTC
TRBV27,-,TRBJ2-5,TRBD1,CASRGLGGELQETQYF,TGTGCCAGCAGGGGGTTAGGGGGCGAACTCCAAGAGACCCAGTACTTC
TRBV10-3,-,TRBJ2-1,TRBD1,CAISDRAQGANEQFF,TGTGCCATCAGTGACCGGGCCCAGGGGGCCAATGAGCAGTTCTTC
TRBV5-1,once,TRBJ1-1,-,CASSSRGENTEAFF,TGCGCCAGCAGTTCCCGAGGTGAGAACACTGAAGCTTTCTTT
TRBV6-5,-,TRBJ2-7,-,CASSYARGTYEQYF,TGTGCCAGCAGTTACGCTCGCGGAACCTACGAGCAGTACTTC
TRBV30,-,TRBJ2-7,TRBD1,CAWSLLDRVRDEQYF,TGTGCCTGGAGTCTACTTGACAGGGTGAGGGACGAGCAGTACTTC
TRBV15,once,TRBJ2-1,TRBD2,CATSRELAGGYNEQFF,TGTGCCACCAGCAGAGAACTAGCGGGAGGGTACAATGAGCAGTTCTTC
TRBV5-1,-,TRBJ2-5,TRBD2,CASSPGLAFRETQYF,TGCGCCAGCAGCCCGGGACTAGCGTTCAGGGAGACCCAGTACTTC
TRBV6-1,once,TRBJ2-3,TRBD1,CASSDWTGLLGDTQYF,TGTGCCAGCAGTGACTGGACAGGGCTTCTTGGGGATACGCAGTATTTT
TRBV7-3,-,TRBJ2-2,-,CASSLMAAADTGELFF,TGTGCCAGCAGCTTAATGGCTGCGGCGGACACCGGGGAGCTGTTTTTT
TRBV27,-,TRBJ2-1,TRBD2,CASSFNSGSFVEQFF,TGTGCCAGCAGTTTCAATAGCGGGAGCTTCGTGGAGCAGTTCTTC
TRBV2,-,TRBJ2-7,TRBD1,CASSGTGYEQYF,TGTGCCAGCAGTGGGACAGGCTACGAGCAGTACTTC
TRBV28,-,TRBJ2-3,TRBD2,CASSLWTGTSGSTDTQYF,TGTGCCAGCAGTTTGTGGACCGGGACTAGCGGTAGCACAGATACGCAGTATTTT
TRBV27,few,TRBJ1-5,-,CASSLRDTVRPQHF,TGTGCCAGCAGTCTTCGGGACACCGTCCGGCCCCAGCATTTT
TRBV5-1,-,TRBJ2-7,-,CASSLYVGSEQYF,TGCGCCAGCAGCTTGTACGTCGGGAGCGAGCAGTACTTC
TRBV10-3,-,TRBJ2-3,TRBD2,CAIRTGTSGSRYSDTQYF,TGTGCCATCAGGACCGGGACTAGCGGGAGCAGGTATTCAGATACGCAGTATTTT
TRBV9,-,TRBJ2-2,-,CASSVDVGQGPGELFF,TGTGCCAGCAGCGTAGACGTAGGGCAGGGTCCCGGGGAGCTGTTTTTT
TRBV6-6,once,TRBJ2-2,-,CASSYKLTGELFF,TGTGCCAGCAGTTACAAACTCACCGGGGAGCTGTTTTTT
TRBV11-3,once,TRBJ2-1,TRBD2,CASSRTAGGYNEQFF,TGTGCCAGCAGCCGAACGGCCGGGGGGTACAATGAGCAGTTCTTC
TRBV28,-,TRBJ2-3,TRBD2,CASSFLLAGTDTQYF,TGTGCCAGCAGTTTTCTGCTAGCGGGCACAGATACGCAGTATTTT
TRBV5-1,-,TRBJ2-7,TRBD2,CASSVTSGSSEQYF,TGCGCCAGCAGCGTCACTAGCGGGAGTAGCGAGCAGTACTTC
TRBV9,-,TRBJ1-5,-,CASSADWDQPQHF,TGTGCCAGCAGCGCCGACTGGGATCAGCCCCAGCATTTT
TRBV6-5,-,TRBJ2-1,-,CASSYKGDPTYNEQFF,TGTGCCAGCAGTTACAAGGGGGACCCCACCTACAATGAGCAGTTCTTC
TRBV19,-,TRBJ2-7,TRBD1,CASSDWTGREQYF,TGTGCCAGTAGTGATTGGACAGGCCGCGAGCAGTACTTC
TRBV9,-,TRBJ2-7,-,CASSGVRDYEQYF,TGTGCCAGCAGCGGAGTCAGGGACTACGAGCAGTACTTC
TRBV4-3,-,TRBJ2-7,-,CASSQDRGQEGLYEQYF,TGCGCCAGCAGCCAAGATAGGGGACAAGAGGGGCTCTACGAGCAGTACTTC
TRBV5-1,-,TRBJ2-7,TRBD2,CASSFTGRTEQYF,TGCGCCAGCAGCTTCACCGGGAGGACCGAGCAGTACTTC
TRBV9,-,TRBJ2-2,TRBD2,CASSELADTNTGELFF,TGTGCCAGCAGCGAGCTAGCGGATACGAACACCGGGGAGCTGTTTTTT
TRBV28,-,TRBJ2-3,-,CASSPWDIGYTDTQYF,TGTGCCAGCAGTCCATGGGACATTGGGTACACAGATACGCAGTATTTT
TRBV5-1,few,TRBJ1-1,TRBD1,CASSLGTGEAFF,TGCGCCAGCAGCTTGGGGACAGGGGAAGCTTTCTTT
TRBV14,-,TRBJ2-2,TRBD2,CASSPYLSGMNTGELFF,TGTGCCAGCAGCCCTTACCTCAGCGGGATGAACACCGGGGAGCTGTTTTTT
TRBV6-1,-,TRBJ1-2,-,CASSEALEGIVRTSSLYGYTF,TGTGCCAGCAGTGAAGCGCTCGAGGGGATCGTTCGGACTAGTTCGCTCTATGGCTACACCTTC
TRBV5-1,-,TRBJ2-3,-,CASSPGDLDTQYF,TGCGCCAGCAGCCCCGGGGATTTAGATACGCAGTATTTT
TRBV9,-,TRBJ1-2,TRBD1,CASSAGQDLYGYTF,TGTGCCAGCAGCGCCGGACAGGACCTATATGGCTACACCTTC
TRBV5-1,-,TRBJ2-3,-,CASRGSGTDTQYF,TGCGCCAGCCGTGGGAGTGGCACAGATACGCAGTATTTT
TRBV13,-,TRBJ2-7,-,CASSQNTGPGDYEQYF,TGTGCCAGCAGCCAAAACACCGGGCCCGGGGATTACGAGCAGTACTTC
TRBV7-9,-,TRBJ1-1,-,CASSLEEWTGAFF,TGTGCCAGCAGCTTAGAAGAGTGGACTGGAGCTTTCTTT
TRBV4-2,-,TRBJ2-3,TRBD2,CASSQRLAGEVDTQYF,TGTGCCAGCAGCCAACGACTAGCGGGAGAAGTAGATACGCAGTATTTT
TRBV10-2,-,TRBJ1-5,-,CASRSGAIQPQHF,TGCGCCAGCAGGTCTGGGGCGATTCAGCCCCAGCATTTT
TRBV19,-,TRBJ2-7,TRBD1,CARCPGTVLSYEQYF,TGTGCCAGATGCCCAGGGACAGTCCTCTCCTACGAGCAGTACTTC
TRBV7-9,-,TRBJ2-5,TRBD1,CASSYGTGAQETQYF,TGTGCCAGCAGTTATGGGACAGGGGCCCAAGAGACCCAGTACTTC
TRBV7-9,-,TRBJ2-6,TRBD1,CASRKDRARFGANVLTF,TGTGCCAGCAGGAAGGACAGGGCAAGGTTTGGGGCCAACGTCCTGACTTTC
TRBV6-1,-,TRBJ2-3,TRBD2,CASSELAGGGDTQYF,TGTGCCAGCAGTGAACTAGCGGGAGGAGGGGATACGCAGTATTTT
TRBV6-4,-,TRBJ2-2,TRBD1,CASSKTGGRQRGELFF,TGTGCCAGCAGTAAGACAGGGGGGCGCCAAAGAGGGGAGCTGTTTTTT
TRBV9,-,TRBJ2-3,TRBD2,CASSVSGAGVTDTQYF,TGTGCCAGCAGCGTATCGGGAGCGGGGGTCACAGATACGCAGTATTTT
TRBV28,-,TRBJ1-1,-,CASSPGSEAFF,TGTGCCAGCAGTCCGGGGTCCGAAGCTTTCTTT
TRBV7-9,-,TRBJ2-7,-,CASSLEGVVSYEQYF,TGTGCCAGCAGCTTAGAGGGGGTTGTCTCCTACGAGCAGTACTTC
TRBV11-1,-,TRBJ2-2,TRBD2,CASSLAEREGQTGELFF,TGTGCCAGCAGCTTAGCGGAGCGGGAGGGCCAAACCGGGGAGCTGTTTTTT